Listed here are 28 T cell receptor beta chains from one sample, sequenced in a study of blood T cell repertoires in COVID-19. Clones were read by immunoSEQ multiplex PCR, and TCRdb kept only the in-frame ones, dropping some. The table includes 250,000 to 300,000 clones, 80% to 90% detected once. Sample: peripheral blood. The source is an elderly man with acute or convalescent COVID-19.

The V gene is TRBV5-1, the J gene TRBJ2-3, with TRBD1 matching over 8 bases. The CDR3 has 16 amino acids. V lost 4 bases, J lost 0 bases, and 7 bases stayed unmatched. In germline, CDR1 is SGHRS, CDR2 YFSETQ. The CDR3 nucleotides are TGCGCCAGCAGCCTAGGACAGGGAGTAAGCACAGATACGCAGTATTTT. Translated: CASSLGQGVSTDTQYF.

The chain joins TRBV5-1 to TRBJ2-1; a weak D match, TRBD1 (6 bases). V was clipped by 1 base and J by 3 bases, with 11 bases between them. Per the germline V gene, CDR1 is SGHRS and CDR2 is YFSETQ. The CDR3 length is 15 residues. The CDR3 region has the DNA TGCGCCAGCAGCTTGAGTGGGGGCGACTACAATGAGCAGTTCTTC. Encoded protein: CASSLSGGDYNEQFF.

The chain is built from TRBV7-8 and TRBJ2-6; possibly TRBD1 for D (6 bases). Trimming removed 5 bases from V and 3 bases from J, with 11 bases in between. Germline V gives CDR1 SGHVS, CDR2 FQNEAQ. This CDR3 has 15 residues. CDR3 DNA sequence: TGTGCCAGCAGCCCCTCGGACAGTGGGGCCAACGTCCTGACTTTC. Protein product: CASSPSDSGANVLTF.

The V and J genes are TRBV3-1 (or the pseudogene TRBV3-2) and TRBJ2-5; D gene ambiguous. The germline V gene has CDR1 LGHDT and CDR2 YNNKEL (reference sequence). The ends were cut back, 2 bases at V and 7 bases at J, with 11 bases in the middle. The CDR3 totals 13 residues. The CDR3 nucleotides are TGTGCCAGCAGCCAACTTCAACGCGGGACCCAGTACTTC. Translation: CASSQLQRGTQYF.

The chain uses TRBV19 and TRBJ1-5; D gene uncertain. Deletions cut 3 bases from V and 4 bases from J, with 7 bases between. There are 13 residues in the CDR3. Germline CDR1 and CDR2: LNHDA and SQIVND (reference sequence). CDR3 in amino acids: CASSIPGNQPQHF. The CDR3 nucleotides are TGTGCCAGTAGTATCCCCGGGAATCAGCCCCAGCATTTT.

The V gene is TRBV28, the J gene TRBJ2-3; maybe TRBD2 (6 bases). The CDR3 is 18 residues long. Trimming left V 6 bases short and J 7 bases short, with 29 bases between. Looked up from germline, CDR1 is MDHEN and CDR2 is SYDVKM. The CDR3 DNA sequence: TGTGCCAGCAGCCCGGAGGGGTGGGGCGGGGCCCCGTTCCATACGCAGTATTTT. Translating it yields CASSPEGWGGAPFHTQYF.

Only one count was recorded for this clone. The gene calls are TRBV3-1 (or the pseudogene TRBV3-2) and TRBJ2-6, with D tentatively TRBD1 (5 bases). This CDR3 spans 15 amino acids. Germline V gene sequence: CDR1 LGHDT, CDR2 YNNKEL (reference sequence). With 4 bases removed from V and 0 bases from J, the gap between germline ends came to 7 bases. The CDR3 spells CASSRQSSGANVLTF. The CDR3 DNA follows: TGTGCCAGCAGCCGACAGAGCTCTGGGGCCAACGTCCTGACTTTC.

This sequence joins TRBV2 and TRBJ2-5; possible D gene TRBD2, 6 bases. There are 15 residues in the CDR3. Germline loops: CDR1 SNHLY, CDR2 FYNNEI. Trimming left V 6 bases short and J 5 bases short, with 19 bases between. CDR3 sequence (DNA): TGTGCCAGCAGCGAGCTGGGGGGTCCGTGGGAGACCCAGTACTTC. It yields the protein CASSELGGPWETQYF. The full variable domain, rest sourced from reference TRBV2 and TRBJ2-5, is EPEVTQTPSHQVTQMGQEVILRCVPISNHLYFYWYRQILGQKVEFLVSFYNNEISEKSEIFDDQFSVERPDGSNFTLKIRSTKLEDSAMYFCASSELGGPWETQYFGPGTRLLVL.

The CDR3: CASSIGQGAGGANVLTF. CDR3 nucleotides: TGTGCCAGTAGTATAGGGCAGGGGGCTGGAGGGGCCAACGTCCTGACTTTC. V and J are TRBV19 and TRBJ2-6; TRBD1 matches at 8 bases. Germline V CDR1 and CDR2: LNHDA, SQIVND (reference sequence). This CDR3 has 17 amino acids. V lost 1 base, J lost 4 bases, and 6 bases stayed unmatched.

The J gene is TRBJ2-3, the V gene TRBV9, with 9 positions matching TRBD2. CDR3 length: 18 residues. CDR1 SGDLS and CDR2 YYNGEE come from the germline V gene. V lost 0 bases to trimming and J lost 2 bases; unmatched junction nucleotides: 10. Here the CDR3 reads CASSVDHWGGRATDTQYF. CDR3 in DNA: TGTGCCAGCAGCGTAGATCATTGGGGCGGGAGGGCCACAGATACGCAGTATTTT.

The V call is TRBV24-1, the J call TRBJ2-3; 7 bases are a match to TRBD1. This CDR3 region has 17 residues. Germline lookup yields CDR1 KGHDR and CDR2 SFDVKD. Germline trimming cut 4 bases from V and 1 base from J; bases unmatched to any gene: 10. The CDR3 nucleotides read TGTGCCACCAGTGAGCCACAGGGGTTCCATGGCACAGATACGCAGTATTTT. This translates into CATSEPQGFHGTDTQYF.

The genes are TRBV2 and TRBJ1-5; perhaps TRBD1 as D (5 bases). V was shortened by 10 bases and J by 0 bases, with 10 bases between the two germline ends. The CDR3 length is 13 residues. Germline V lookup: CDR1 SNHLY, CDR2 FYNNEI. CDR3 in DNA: TGTGCCACTAAGACAGATAGCAATCAGCCCCAGCATTTT. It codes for CATKTDSNQPQHF.

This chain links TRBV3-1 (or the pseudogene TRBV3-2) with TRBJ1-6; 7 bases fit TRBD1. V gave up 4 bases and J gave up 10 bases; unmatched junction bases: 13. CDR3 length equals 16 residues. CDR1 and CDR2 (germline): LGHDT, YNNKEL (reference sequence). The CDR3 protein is CASSPRTGREGSPLHF. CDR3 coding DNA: TGTGCCAGCAGCCCGAGGACAGGAAGGGAAGGATCACCCCTCCACTTT.

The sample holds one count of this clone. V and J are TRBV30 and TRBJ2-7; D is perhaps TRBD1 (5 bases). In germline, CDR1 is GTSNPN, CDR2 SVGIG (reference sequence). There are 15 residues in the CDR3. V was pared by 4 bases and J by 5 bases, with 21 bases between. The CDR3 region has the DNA TGTGCCTGGACCGTCGGACACCCAGGGTCCCACGAGCAGTACTTC. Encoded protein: CAWTVGHPGSHEQYF. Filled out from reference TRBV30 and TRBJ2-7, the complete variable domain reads SQTIHQWPATLVQPVGSPLSLECTVEGTSNPNLYWYRQAAGRGLQLLFYSVGIGQISSEVPQNLSASRPQDRQFILSSKKLLLSDSGFYLCAWTVGHPGSHEQYFGPGTRLTVT.

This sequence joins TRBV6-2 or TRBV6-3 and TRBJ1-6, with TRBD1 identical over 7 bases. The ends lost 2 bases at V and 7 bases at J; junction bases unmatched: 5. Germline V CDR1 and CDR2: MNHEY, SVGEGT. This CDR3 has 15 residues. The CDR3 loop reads CASSYDGTANSPLHF. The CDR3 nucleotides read TGTGCCAGCAGTTACGATGGGACAGCAAATTCACCCCTCCACTTT.

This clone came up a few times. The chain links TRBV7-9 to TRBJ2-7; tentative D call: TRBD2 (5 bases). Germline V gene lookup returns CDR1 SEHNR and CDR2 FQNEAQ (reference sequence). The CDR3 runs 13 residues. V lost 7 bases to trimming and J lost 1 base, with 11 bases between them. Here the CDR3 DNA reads TGTGCCAGCACCAAGACTATTTCCTACGAGCAGTACTTC. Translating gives CASTKTISYEQYF. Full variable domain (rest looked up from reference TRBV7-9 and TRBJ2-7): DTGVSQNPRHKITKRGQNVTFRCDPISEHNRLYWYRQTLGQGPEFLTYFQNEAQLEKSRLLSDRFSAERPKGSFSTLEIQRTEQGDSAMYLCASTKTISYEQYFGPGTRLTVT.

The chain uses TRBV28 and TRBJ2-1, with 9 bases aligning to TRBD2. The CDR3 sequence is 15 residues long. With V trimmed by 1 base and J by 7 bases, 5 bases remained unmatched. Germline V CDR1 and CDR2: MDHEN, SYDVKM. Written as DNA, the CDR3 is TGTGCCAGCAGTTTATTGGCGGGGGGGCAAAATGAGCAGTTCTTC. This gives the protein CASSLLAGGQNEQFF.

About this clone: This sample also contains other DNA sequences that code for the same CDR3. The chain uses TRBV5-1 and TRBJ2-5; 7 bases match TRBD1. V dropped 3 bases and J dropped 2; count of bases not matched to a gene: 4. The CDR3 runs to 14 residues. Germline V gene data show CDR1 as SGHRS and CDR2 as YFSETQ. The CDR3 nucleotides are TGCGCCAGCAGCTCGGGGACAGTTCAAGAGACCCAGTACTTC. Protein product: CASSSGTVQETQYF. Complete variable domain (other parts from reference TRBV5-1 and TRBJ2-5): KAGVTQTPRYLIKTRGQQVTLSCSPISGHRSVSWYQQTPGQGLQFLFEYFSETQRNKGNFPGRFSGRQFSNSRSEMNVSTLELGDSALYLCASSSGTVQETQYFGPGTRLLVL.

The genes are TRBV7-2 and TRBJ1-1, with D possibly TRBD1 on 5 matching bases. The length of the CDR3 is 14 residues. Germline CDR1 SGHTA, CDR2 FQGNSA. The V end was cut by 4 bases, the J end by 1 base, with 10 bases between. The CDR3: CASSSSGQNTEAFF. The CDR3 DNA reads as TGTGCCAGCAGCTCCTCAGGGCAGAACACTGAAGCTTTCTTT.

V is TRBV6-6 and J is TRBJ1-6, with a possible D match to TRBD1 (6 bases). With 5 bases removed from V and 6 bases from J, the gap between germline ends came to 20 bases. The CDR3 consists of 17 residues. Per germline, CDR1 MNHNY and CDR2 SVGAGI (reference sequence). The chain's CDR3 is CASSPQDSRLTNSPLHF. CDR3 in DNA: TGTGCCAGCAGTCCGCAGGACAGCCGGCTCACTAATTCACCCCTCCACTTT.

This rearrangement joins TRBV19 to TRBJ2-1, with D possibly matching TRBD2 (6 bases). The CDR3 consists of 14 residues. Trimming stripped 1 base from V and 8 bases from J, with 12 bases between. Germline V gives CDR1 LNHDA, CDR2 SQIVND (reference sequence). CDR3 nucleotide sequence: TGTGCCAGTAGTATAGGAGGAGGGGTCGATGAGCAGTTCTTC. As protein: CASSIGGGVDEQFF. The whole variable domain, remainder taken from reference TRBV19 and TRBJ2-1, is DGGITQSPKYLFRKEGQNVTLSCEQNLNHDAMYWYRQDPGQGLRLIYYSQIVNDFQKGDIAEGYSVSREKKESFPLTVTSAQKNPTAFYLCASSIGGGVDEQFFGPGTRLTVL.

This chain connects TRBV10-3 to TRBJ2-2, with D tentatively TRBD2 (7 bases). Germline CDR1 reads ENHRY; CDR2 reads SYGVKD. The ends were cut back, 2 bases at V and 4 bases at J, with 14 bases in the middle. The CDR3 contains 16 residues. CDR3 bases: TGTGCCATCAGTGAGCGGGGGGCAGGTAGCACCGGGGAGCTGTTTTTT. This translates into CAISERGAGSTGELFF.

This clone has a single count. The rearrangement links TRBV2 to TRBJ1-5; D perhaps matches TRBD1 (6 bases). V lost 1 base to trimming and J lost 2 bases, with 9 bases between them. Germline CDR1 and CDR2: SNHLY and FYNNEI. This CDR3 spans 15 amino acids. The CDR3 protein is CASSEGGGRNQPQHF. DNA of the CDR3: TGTGCCAGCAGTGAAGGGGGGGGGCGCAATCAGCCCCAGCATTTT.

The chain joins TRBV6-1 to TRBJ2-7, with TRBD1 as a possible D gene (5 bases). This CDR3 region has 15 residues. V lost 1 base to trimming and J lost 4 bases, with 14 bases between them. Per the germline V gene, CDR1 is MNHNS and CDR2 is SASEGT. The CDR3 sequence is CASSEGSRGRYEQYF. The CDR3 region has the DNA TGTGCCAGCAGTGAAGGAAGTAGGGGTCGGTACGAGCAGTACTTC.

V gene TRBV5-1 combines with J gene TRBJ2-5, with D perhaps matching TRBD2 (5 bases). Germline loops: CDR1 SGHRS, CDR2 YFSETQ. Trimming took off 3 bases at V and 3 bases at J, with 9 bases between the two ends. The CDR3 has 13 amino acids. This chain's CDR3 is CASSSDWKETQYF. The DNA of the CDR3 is TGCGCCAGCAGCTCGGACTGGAAAGAGACCCAGTACTTC.

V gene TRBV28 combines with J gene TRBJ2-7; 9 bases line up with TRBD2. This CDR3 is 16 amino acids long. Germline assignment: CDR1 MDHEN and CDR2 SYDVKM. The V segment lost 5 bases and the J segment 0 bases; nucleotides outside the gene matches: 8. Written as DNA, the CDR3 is TGTGCCAGCAGTGGCTCCGGTAGCGGGAGCTCCTACGAGCAGTACTTC. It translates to CASSGSGSGSSYEQYF. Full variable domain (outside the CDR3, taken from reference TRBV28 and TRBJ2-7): DVKVTQSSRYLVKRTGEKVFLECVQDMDHENMFWYRQDPGLGLRLIYFSYDVKMKEKGDIPEGYSVSREKKERFSLILESASTNQTSMYLCASSGSGSGSSYEQYFGPGTRLTVT.

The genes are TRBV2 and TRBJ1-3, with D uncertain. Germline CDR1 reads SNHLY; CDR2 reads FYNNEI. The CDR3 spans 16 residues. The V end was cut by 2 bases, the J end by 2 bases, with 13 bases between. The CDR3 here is CASSEMVGGTGNTIYF. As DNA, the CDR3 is TGTGCCAGCAGTGAAATGGTGGGAGGGACTGGAAACACCATATATTTT.

DNA of the CDR3: TGTGCCAGCAGCTTACACAGTTCGGCTAGCGATGAGCAGTTCTTC. Protein product: CASSLHSSASDEQFF. The chain joins TRBV7-9 to TRBJ2-1; D is possibly TRBD2 (6 bases). Germline CDR1 is SEHNR and CDR2 is FQNEAQ (reference sequence). Trimming removed 2 bases at V and 8 bases at J, with 16 bases between. The CDR3 extends over 15 amino acids. The full variable domain, with the rest looked up from reference TRBV7-9 and TRBJ2-1, is DTGVSQNPRHKITKRGQNVTFRCDPISEHNRLYWYRQTLGQGPEFLTYFQNEAQLEKSRLLSDRFSAERPKGSFSTLEIQRTEQGDSAMYLCASSLHSSASDEQFFGPGTRLTVL.